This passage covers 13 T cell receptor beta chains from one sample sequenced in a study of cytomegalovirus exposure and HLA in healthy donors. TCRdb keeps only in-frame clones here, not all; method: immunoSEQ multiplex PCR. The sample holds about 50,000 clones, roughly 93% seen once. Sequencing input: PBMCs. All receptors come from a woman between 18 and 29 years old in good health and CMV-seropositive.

The CDR3, as DNA: TGCGCCAGCGGTGCGGACTCAGCCCAAGAGACCCAGTACTTC. It encodes CASGADSAQETQYF. The chain carries TRBV23-1 and TRBJ2-5; D might be TRBD2 (5 bases). TRBV23-1 is filed as an ORF, its function uncertain. CDR3 length equals 14 residues. Trimming took 8 bases from V and 1 from J, leaving 14 bases between them.

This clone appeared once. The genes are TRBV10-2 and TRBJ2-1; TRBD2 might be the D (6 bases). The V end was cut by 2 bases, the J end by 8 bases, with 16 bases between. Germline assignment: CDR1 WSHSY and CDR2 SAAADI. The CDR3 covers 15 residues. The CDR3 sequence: CASSEIGPPGDEQFF. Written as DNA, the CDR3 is TGCGCCAGCAGTGAGATCGGGCCCCCGGGGGATGAGCAGTTCTTC.

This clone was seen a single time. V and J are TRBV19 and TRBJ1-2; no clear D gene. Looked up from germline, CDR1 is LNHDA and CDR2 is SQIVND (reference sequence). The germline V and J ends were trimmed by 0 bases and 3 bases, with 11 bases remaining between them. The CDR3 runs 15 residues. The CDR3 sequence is CASSIDQRVDYGYTF. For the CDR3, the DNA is TGTGCCAGTAGTATAGATCAACGGGTGGACTATGGCTACACCTTC.

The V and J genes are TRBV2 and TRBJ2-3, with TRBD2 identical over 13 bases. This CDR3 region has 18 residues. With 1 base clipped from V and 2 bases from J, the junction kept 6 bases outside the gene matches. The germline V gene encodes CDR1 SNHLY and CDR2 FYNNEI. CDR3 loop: CASSEGLAGGPFTDTQYF. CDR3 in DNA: TGTGCCAGCAGTGAAGGACTAGCGGGGGGCCCTTTCACAGATACGCAGTATTTT.

CDR3 in DNA: TGTGCCAGCACCCCCGACAGGGGCCAGCCCCAGCATTTT. This sequence encodes CASTPDRGQPQHF. The chain employs TRBV7-2 and TRBJ1-5, with 8 positions matching TRBD1. The CDR3 sequence is 13 residues long. Germline CDR1 SGHTA, CDR2 FQGNSA. Germline trimming cut 7 bases from V and 7 bases from J; bases unmatched to any gene: 6.

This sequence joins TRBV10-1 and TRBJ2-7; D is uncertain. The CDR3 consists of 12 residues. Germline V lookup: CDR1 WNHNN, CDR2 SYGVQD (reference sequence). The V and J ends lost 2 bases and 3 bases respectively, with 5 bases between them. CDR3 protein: CASSEPGYEQYF. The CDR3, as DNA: TGCGCCAGCAGTGAGCCAGGCTACGAGCAGTACTTC.

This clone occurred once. The CDR3 DNA follows: TGTGCCAGCAGTCTTCGGGGGGTGTTCCACAATGAGCAGTTCTTC. The encoded protein is CASSLRGVFHNEQFF. V usage is TRBV9 and J usage is TRBJ2-1; 7 bases map to TRBD2. Germline V gene data show CDR1 as SGDLS and CDR2 as YYNGEE. The CDR3 is 15 amino acids. V trimming: 5 bases; J trimming: 5 bases; junction bases outside the gene matches: 10.

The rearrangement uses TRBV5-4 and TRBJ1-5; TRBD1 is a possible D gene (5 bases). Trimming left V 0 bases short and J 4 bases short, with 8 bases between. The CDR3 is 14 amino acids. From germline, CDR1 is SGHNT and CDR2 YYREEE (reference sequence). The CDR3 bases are TGTGCCAGCAGCTTGGACAGGAGAAATCAGCCCCAGCATTTT. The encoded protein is CASSLDRRNQPQHF.

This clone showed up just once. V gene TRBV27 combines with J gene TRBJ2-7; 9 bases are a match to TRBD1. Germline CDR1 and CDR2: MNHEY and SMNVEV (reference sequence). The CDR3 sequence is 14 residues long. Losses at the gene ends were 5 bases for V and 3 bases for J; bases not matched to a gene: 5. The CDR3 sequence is CASSGTGSLYEQYF. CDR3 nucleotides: TGTGCCAGCAGTGGGACAGGGTCGCTCTACGAGCAGTACTTC.

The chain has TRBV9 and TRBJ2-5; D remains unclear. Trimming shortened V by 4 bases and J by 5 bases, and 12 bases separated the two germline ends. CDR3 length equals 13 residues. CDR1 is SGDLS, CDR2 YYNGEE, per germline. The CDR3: CASSPRNGETQYF. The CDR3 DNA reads TGTGCCAGCAGCCCTCGGAACGGGGAGACCCAGTACTTC.

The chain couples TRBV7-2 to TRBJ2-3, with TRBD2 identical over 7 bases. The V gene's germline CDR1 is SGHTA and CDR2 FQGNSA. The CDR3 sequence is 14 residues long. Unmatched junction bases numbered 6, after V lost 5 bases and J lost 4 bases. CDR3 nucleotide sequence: TGTGCCAGCAGCCCCGGGGGGTTCGCAGATACGCAGTATTTT. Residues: CASSPGGFADTQYF.

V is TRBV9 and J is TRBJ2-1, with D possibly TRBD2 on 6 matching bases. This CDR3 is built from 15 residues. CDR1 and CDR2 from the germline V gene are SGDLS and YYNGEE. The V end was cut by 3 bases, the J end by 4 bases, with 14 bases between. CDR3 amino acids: CASSAHQGGYNEQFF. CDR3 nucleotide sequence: TGTGCCAGCAGCGCCCATCAAGGAGGGTACAATGAGCAGTTCTTC.

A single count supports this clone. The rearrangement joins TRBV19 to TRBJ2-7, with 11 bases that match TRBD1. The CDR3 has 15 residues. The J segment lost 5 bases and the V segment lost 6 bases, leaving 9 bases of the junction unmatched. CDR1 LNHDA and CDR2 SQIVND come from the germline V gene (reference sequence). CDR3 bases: TGTGCCAGTAGCACGACCGGACAGGGGGCCAACGAGCAGTACTTC. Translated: CASSTTGQGANEQYF.